The rows below give T cell receptor beta chains drawn from one sample of a study of early T cells in non-severe SARS-CoV-2 infection. Each CDR3 protein is one row after TCRdb ran MiXCR on the 5' RACE reads. In the table there are about 110,000 distinct CDR3 sequences, about 12% of which are singletons. Sequenced: whole blood. These receptors were obtained from an adult who was a healthcare worker with PCR-confirmed SARS-CoV-2 infection or an uninfected control (not recorded which). CDR3s include the opening cysteine and the closing phenylalanine or tryptophan. A D gene is named only where the DNA matches it firmly. Rows may omit the clone size; those that give it use once, few, many or a size class.

>TRBJ1-1|many|TRBV5-5|.
CASSGDGTQNTEAFF
TGTGCCAGCAGCGGAGACGGGACACAGAACACTGAAGCTTTCTTT
>TRBJ2-1|.|TRBV20-1|TRBD2
CSARAPAGVHNEQFF
TGCAGTGCTAGAGCACCAGCGGGAGTACACAATGAGCAGTTCTTC
>TRBJ1-1|.|TRBV6-1|.
CASSPIYTEAFF
TGTGCCAGCAGCCCCATTTACACTGAAGCTTTCTTT
>TRBJ1-2|.|TRBV4-2|.
CASSQGISQSFNYGYTF
TGTGCCAGCAGCCAAGGGATCTCGCAGTCCTTTAACTATGGCTACACCTTC
>TRBJ2-1|.|TRBV28|.
CASSLSGRGNEQFF
TGTGCCAGCAGTTTAAGCGGCAGGGGTAATGAGCAGTTCTTC
>TRBJ2-7|many|TRBV20-1|.
CSARDGARGYEQYF
TGCAGTGCTAGAGATGGGGCCCGAGGCTACGAGCAGTACTTC
>TRBJ1-2|once|TRBV10-2|TRBD1
CASRGTGGYGYTF
TGCGCCAGCAGAGGGACAGGAGGCTATGGCTACACCTTC
>TRBJ2-1|many|TRBV5-1|TRBD1
CASSSRTGSNEQFF
TGCGCCAGCAGCTCAAGGACAGGGAGCAATGAGCAGTTCTTC
>TRBJ1-4|few|TRBV18|.
CASSPPEDEKLFF
TGTGCCAGCTCACCACCGGAGGATGAAAAACTGTTTTTT
>TRBJ1-1|.|TRBV30|.
CAWTLTGMNTEAFF
TGTGCCTGGACCCTAACGGGCATGAACACTGAAGCTTTCTTT
>TRBJ2-1|many|TRBV6-2/TRBV6-3|.
CASTQRVGDNEQFF
TGTGCCAGCACCCAACGGGTGGGGGACAATGAGCAGTTCTTC
>TRBJ1-2|few|TRBV20-1|.
CSAFSPEGLSYGYTF
TGCAGTGCATTCTCGCCGGAGGGGCTCTCGTATGGCTACACCTTC
>TRBJ1-1|many|TRBV18|.
CASSLSTMNTEAFF
TGTGCCAGCTCACTGAGTACAATGAACACTGAAGCTTTCTTT
>TRBJ2-3|.|TRBV10-2|.
CASREKPGDTQYF
TGCGCCAGCAGGGAAAAACCGGGAGATACGCAGTATTTT
>TRBJ2-7|.|TRBV27|.
CASSLVGTSYEQYF
TGTGCCAGCAGTTTGGTGGGGACCTCCTACGAGCAGTACTTC
>TRBJ1-1|.|TRBV4-2|.
CASSRGDGEAFF
TGTGCCAGCAGCCGAGGGGACGGTGAAGCTTTCTTT
>TRBJ2-6|.|TRBV6-5|.
CASSLTSGANVLTF
TGTGCCAGCAGTCTGACCTCTGGGGCCAACGTCCTGACTTTC
>TRBJ2-1|.|TRBV7-6|TRBD2
CASSLGPSGGRDNEQFF
TGTGCCAGCAGCTTAGGACCCTCCGGGGGGAGGGACAATGAGCAGTTCTTC
>TRBJ2-1|few|TRBV7-3|.
CASSQGRGEQFF
TGTGCCAGCAGCCAGGGGCGCGGTGAGCAGTTCTTC
>TRBJ2-1|many|TRBV5-8|.
CASSFGDLSYNEQFF
TGTGCCAGCAGCTTCGGCGATCTCTCCTACAATGAGCAGTTCTTC
>TRBJ1-2|few|TRBV6-2/TRBV6-3|.
CASSSTTRRWYGYTF
TGTGCCAGCAGCTCTACTACAAGACGATGGTATGGCTACACCTTC
>TRBJ2-1|.|TRBV28|TRBD2
CASSGGLAESYNEQFF
TGTGCCAGCAGCGGCGGACTAGCTGAGTCCTACAATGAGCAGTTCTTC
>TRBJ2-3|many|TRBV10-3|.
CAISGKAGPGTDTQYF
TGTGCCATCAGTGGAAAGGCAGGGCCGGGCACAGATACGCAGTATTTT
>TRBJ1-3|few|TRBV9|.
CASSVGLGLDTIYF
TGTGCCAGCAGCGTGGGCTTGGGTTTAGACACCATATATTTT
>TRBJ1-1|.|TRBV14|TRBD1
CASSQAGGPEAFF
TGTGCCAGCAGCCAAGCAGGGGGTCCTGAAGCTTTCTTT
>TRBJ2-4|few|TRBV6-1|.
CASSQDLGGSKNIQYF
TGTGCCAGCAGTCAGGATCTGGGCGGATCCAAAAACATTCAGTACTTC
>TRBJ1-6|.|TRBV30|.
CAWMRRGGSNNSPLHF
TGTGCCTGGATGCGCCGGGGTGGCAGCAATAATTCACCCCTCCACTTT
>TRBJ2-5|few|TRBV7-9|TRBD2
CASSLVGLAEETQYF
TGTGCCAGCAGCTTAGTGGGACTAGCGGAAGAGACCCAGTACTTC
>TRBJ2-1|.|TRBV29-1|.
CSVEDRERSFNEQFF
TGCAGCGTTGAAGATCGGGAACGGAGCTTCAATGAGCAGTTCTTC